This entry describes one T cell receptor beta chain. The record originates from a study of blood T cell repertoires in COVID-19. Study overall: Samples representing acute and convalescent COVID-19 were sourced from the United States, Italy and Spain.

Per the authors' pipeline: Using reference gene primer amplification, nucleated cell counts were estimated. This table comes from immunoSEQ multiplex PCR, and its TCRdb copy is limited to in-frame clones, with some not included. D and trimming come from the DNA, and the V and J calls and clone size come from that table. The table shows tens of thousands of clones, with approximately 84% occurring only once. The clonotype originates from a human donor in a cohort sampled during active COVID-19. Specimen: peripheral blood.

This CDR3 reads CASSLDEGANPYEQYF. The CDR3 region has the DNA TGTGCCAGCAGCTTGGATGAGGGGGCGAATCCCTACGAGCAGTACTTC. The chain employs TRBV5-8 and TRBJ2-7, with 7 bases matching TRBD1. In germline, CDR1 is SGHTS, CDR2 YDEGEE. The V and J ends lost 0 bases and 2 bases, in that order; junction bases with no gene match: 8. This CDR3 comprises 16 residues.